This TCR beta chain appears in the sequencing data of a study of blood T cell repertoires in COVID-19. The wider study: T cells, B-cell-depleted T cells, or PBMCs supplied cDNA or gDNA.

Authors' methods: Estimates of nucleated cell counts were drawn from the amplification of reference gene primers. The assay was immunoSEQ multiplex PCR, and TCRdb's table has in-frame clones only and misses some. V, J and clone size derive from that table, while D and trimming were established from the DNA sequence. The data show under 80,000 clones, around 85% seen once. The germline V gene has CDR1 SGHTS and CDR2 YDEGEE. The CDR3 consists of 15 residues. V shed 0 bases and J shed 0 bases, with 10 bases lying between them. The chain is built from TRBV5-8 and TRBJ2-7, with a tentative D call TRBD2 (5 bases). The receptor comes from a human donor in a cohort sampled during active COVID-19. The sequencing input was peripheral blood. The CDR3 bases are TGTGCCAGCAGCTTGGCCCCGGGATACTCCTACGAGCAGTACTTC. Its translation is CASSLAPGYSYEQYF.